Shown below are 18 T cell receptor beta chains from a single sample sequenced in a study of blood T cell repertoires in COVID-19. Measured with immunoSEQ multiplex PCR; TCRdb has only the in-frame clones, and not every one. The profile shows around 150,000 clones, approximately 85% of them singletons. Sample: peripheral blood. The receptors stem from an older woman with COVID-19, enrolled during active disease.

The genes are TRBV4-1 and TRBJ1-2; the match to TRBD1 covers 8 bases. Losses at the gene ends were 5 bases for V and 7 bases for J; bases not matched to a gene: 6. CDR3 length equals 13 residues. In germline, CDR1 is MGHRA, CDR2 YSYEKL. The CDR3: CASSKDREFGYTF. CDR3 DNA: TGCGCCAGCAGCAAGGACAGGGAATTTGGCTACACCTTC.

This chain joins TRBV25-1 and TRBJ1-2; the D is unclear. CDR1 MGHDK and CDR2 SYGVNS come from the germline V gene. CDR3 length equals 14 residues. Trimming took 4 bases from V and 2 from J, leaving 11 bases between them. CDR3 in amino acids: CASSGLTYNYGYTF. The CDR3 region has the DNA TGTGCCAGCAGTGGATTAACCTACAACTATGGCTACACCTTC.

The chain joins TRBV21-1 to TRBJ2-3; no DNA check was done on the table's D call, TRBD1. TRBV21-1 is reported as a pseudogene. CDR3 length: 16 amino acids. CDR3 region: CASSKAPGQGVDTQYF. CDR3 DNA sequence: TGTGCCAGCAGCAAGGCGCCGGGACAGGGCGTAGATACGCAGTATTTT.

The chain combines TRBV2 with TRBJ2-1; 10 bases match TRBD2. Per the germline V gene, CDR1 is SNHLY and CDR2 is FYNNEI. Unmatched junction bases numbered 10, after V lost 5 bases and J lost 15 bases. The CDR3 spans 13 residues. As DNA, the CDR3 is TGTGCCAGCAGTTACTCCGGGACTAGCGTTCCGTTCTTC. Its protein product is CASSYSGTSVPFF.

The rearrangement links TRBV24-1 to TRBJ2-3; 9 bases match TRBD1. The V gene's germline CDR1 is KGHDR and CDR2 SFDVKD. V lost 2 bases, J lost 2 bases, and 4 bases stayed unmatched. CDR3 length: 16 amino acids. The DNA of the CDR3 is TGTGCCACCAGTGATTCCGGGACAGGGCACACAGATACGCAGTATTTT. As protein: CATSDSGTGHTDTQYF.

This chain links TRBV27 with TRBJ1-4; TRBD1 might be the D (6 bases). Trimming shortened V by 2 bases and J by 5 bases, and 9 bases separated the two germline ends. CDR1 and CDR2 from the germline V gene are MNHEY and SMNVEV (reference sequence). The CDR3 sequence is 14 residues long. CDR3 bases: TGTGCCAGCAGTTTAGCGGGGGCGAATGAAAAACTGTTTTTT. Translated, it gives CASSLAGANEKLFF.

J is TRBJ2-5 and V is TRBV24-1; a possible D gene is TRBD1 (5 bases). The CDR3 runs to 13 residues. The V gene's germline CDR1 is KGHDR and CDR2 SFDVKD. CDR3 nucleotides: TGTGCACGCAGGGCAGGGTGGGAAGAGACCCAGTACTTC. Translating gives CARRAGWEETQYF.

The rearrangement joins TRBV7-8 to TRBJ1-2; D is possibly TRBD1 (6 bases). The V and J ends lost 5 bases and 4 bases respectively, with 17 bases between them. CDR1 is SGHVS and CDR2 is FQNEAQ in the germline V gene. This CDR3 has 15 amino acids. The CDR3 spells CASSRTGQLIYGYTF. For the CDR3, the DNA is TGTGCCAGCAGCCGAACGGGACAACTGATCTATGGCTACACCTTC.

This rearrangement joins TRBV5-1 to TRBJ2-5; 7 nucleotides match TRBD2. V shed 4 bases, J shed 1 base, and the junction held 4 bases outside the gene matches. CDR1 SGHRS and CDR2 YFSETQ come from the germline V gene. CDR3 length: 14 amino acids. This chain's CDR3 is CASSVPGGQETQYF. The CDR3, as DNA: TGCGCCAGCAGCGTGCCGGGGGGCCAAGAGACCCAGTACTTC.

The chain uses TRBV7-2 and TRBJ1-1, with 8 bases fitting TRBD1. This CDR3 contains 15 residues. Germline CDR1 SGHTA, CDR2 FQGNSA. With 2 bases clipped from V and 1 base from J, the junction kept 3 bases outside the gene matches. The CDR3 loop reads CASSLQGARNTEAFF. The CDR3 DNA sequence: TGTGCCAGCAGCTTACAGGGGGCCAGGAACACTGAAGCTTTCTTT.

The J gene is TRBJ1-2, the V gene TRBV5-1, with D possibly matching TRBD1 (6 bases). Germline lookup yields CDR1 SGHRS and CDR2 YFSETQ. The CDR3 sequence is 14 residues long. V lost 2 bases and J lost 7, with 15 bases in between. CDR3 protein: CASSFEPGRGGYTF. The CDR3 bases are TGCGCCAGCAGCTTTGAACCAGGCAGGGGTGGCTACACCTTC.

The rearrangement joins TRBV7-9 to TRBJ1-1, with no clear D. The CDR3 is made up of 13 amino acids. Germline CDR1 and CDR2: SEHNR and FQNEAQ (reference sequence). V lost 1 base and J 1 base, leaving 4 bases between the germline ends. For the CDR3, the DNA is TGTGCCAGCAGCTTAGAACAGAACACTGAAGCTTTCTTT. It codes for CASSLEQNTEAFF.

This clone appeared a few times. This chain links TRBV9 with TRBJ2-7, with no clear D. This CDR3 contains 12 residues. CDR1 and CDR2 from the germline V gene are SGDLS and YYNGEE. V lost 3 bases, J lost 5 bases, and 9 bases lay in between. In nucleotides, the CDR3 is TGTGCCAGCAGCGATAGCCTGAACGAGCAGTACTTC. Protein sequence: CASSDSLNEQYF.

The chain couples TRBV18 to TRBJ1-1, with a weak D call TRBD1 (5 bases). The CDR3 length is 14 residues. Germline V lookup: CDR1 KGHSH, CDR2 LQKENI. V dropped 3 bases and J dropped 5 bases, with 13 bases sitting between them. The chain's CDR3 is CASSPGGRGTEAFF. In nucleotides, the CDR3 is TGTGCCAGCTCACCGGGGGGGAGGGGAACTGAAGCTTTCTTT.

The chain carries TRBV7-6 and TRBJ2-2, with TRBD1 identical over 7 bases. In germline, CDR1 is SGHVS, CDR2 FNYEAQ. V was clipped by 4 bases and J by 7 bases; unmatched bases: 12. This CDR3 has 16 residues. The DNA for the CDR3 is TGTGCCAGCAGCTCCCGGGGAGTCCAGGGGGTCGGGGAGCTGTTTTTT. It codes for CASSSRGVQGVGELFF.

The chain couples TRBV27 to TRBJ1-1, with TRBD1 matching 8 bases. The CDR3 runs 14 residues. Germline lookup yields CDR1 MNHEY and CDR2 SMNVEV (reference sequence). V shed 4 bases and J 0 bases; nucleotides not matched to a gene: 1. In nucleotides, the CDR3 is TGTGCCAGCAGTTACAGGGGGATGAACACTGAAGCTTTCTTT. Protein sequence: CASSYRGMNTEAFF.

This rearrangement joins TRBV10-2 to TRBJ2-7; D might be TRBD2 (5 bases). The V gene lost 7 bases and the J gene lost 5 bases, with 9 bases spanning the gap. Germline CDR1 WSHSY, CDR2 SAAADI. The CDR3 runs to 11 residues. CDR3 in DNA: TGCGCCAGCACCTTACTAGACGAGCAGTACTTC. It yields the protein CASTLLDEQYF.

The chain is built from TRBV15 and TRBJ1-1; D possibly corresponds to TRBD1 (5 bases). The CDR3 loop spans 13 amino acids. The germline V gene encodes CDR1 LNHNV and CDR2 YYDKDF (reference sequence). Trimming removed 2 bases at V and 8 bases at J, with 12 bases between. This CDR3 is CATSRLEGQEAFF. DNA for the CDR3: TGTGCCACCAGCAGATTGGAGGGGCAGGAAGCTTTCTTT.